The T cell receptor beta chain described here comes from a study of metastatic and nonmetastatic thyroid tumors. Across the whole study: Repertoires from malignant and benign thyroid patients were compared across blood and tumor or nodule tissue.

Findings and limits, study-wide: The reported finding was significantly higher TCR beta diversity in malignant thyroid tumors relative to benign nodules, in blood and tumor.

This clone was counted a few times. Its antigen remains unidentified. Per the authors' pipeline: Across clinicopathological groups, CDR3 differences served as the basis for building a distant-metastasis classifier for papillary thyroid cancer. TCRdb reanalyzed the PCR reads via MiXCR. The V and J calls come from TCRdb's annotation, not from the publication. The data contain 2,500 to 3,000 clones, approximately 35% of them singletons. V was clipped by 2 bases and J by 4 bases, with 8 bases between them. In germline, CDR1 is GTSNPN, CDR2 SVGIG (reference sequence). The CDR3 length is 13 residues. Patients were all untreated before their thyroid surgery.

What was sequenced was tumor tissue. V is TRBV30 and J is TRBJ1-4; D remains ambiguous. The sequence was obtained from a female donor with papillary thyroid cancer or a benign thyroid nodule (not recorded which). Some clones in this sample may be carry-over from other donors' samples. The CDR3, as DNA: TGTGCCTGGAGTTTTGCGGTTAATGAAAAACTGTTTTTT. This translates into CAWSFAVNEKLFF.